The clone carrying this T cell receptor beta chain turned up a few times. As yet, its antigen is unknown. One entry per CDR3 protein results from TCRdb running MiXCR on the 5' RACE reads. The repertoire consists of about 23,000 distinct CDR3 sequences, with about a tenth occurring once and the leading ten covering about 20%. The V end lost 4 bases, the J end lost 8 bases, and 12 bases lay between the germline ends. This CDR3 is 13 amino acids long. The germline gives CDR1 MNHEY, CDR2 SMNVEV (reference sequence). These data belong to a study of spatial heterogeneity in lung cancer. As for the study in general: The average count in raw reads for each unique TCR and UMI combination exceeded 8.5 appearances. Overall study results and limits: Ubiquitous expanded tumor TCRs appeared in blood more at resection than follow-up.

Time point indicated: blood at routine non-recurrence follow-up after resection. Whole RNA obtained from tumor, nontumor lung or frozen PBMC underwent sequencing without sorting. This clonotype was obtained from a male donor with early-stage non-small cell lung cancer. V is TRBV27 and J is TRBJ2-1; TRBD2 is a possible D gene (6 bases). The sample consisted of PBMCs, taken at follow-up. The CDR3 DNA follows: TGTGCCAGCAGTTCCCGGGGAGGTGATGAGCAGTTCTTC. Amino acids: CASSSRGGDEQFF.